One and the same sample provided the 13 T cell receptor beta chains below, sequenced in a study of CD8 T cells in ankylosing spondylitis. In TCRdb, the 5' RACE reads were re-called with MiXCR into one record per CDR3 protein. This table holds 150,000 to 200,000 distinct CDR3 sequences, roughly 13% found once. Source material: blood, either unsorted or a sorted T cell fraction (not recorded which). The receptors were sampled from a male donor with ankylosing spondylitis or in good health (not recorded which).

This clonotype was observed a few times. This rearrangement joins TRBV5-5 to TRBJ2-7; D unresolved. Germline values: CDR1 SGHKS, CDR2 YYEKEE (reference sequence). Trimming stripped 3 bases from V and 7 bases from J, with 8 bases between. The CDR3 runs 11 residues. The chain's CDR3 is CASSSLGEQYF. CDR3 DNA: TGTGCCAGCAGCTCCCTGGGGGAGCAGTACTTC.

This clonotype came up a few times. The chain combines TRBV4-1 with TRBJ2-1; D is uncertain. The CDR3 spans 12 residues. Germline V gene lookup returns CDR1 MGHRA and CDR2 YSYEKL. The V end lost 1 base, the J end lost 8 bases, and 6 bases lay between the germline ends. The CDR3 sequence: CASSQVGDEQFF. The CDR3 DNA is TGCGCCAGCAGCCAAGTTGGGGATGAGCAGTTCTTC.

The V gene is TRBV5-1, the J gene TRBJ2-1; either TRBD1 or TRBD2 may fit D (5 bases each). With 7 bases removed from V and 8 bases from J, the gap between germline ends came to 10 bases. The CDR3 totals 11 residues. Germline V CDR1 and CDR2: SGHRS, YFSETQ. CDR3 sequence (DNA): TGCGCCAGCTGGGGGAGTCATGAGCAGTTCTTC. It yields the protein CASWGSHEQFF. The full variable domain, rest sourced from reference TRBV5-1 and TRBJ2-1, is KAGVTQTPRYLIKTRGQQVTLSCSPISGHRSVSWYQQTPGQGLQFLFEYFSETQRNKGNFPGRFSGRQFSNSRSEMNVSTLELGDSALYLCASWGSHEQFFGPGTRLTVL.

In its sample, this clonotype was seen a few times. This rearrangement joins TRBV7-9 to TRBJ2-1; 7 bases are a match to TRBD2. CDR1 is SEHNR, CDR2 FQNEAQ, per germline (reference sequence). The CDR3 covers 16 residues. V was pared by 5 bases and J by 7 bases, with 14 bases of the junction left unmatched. The chain's CDR3 is CASSPPRGRAINEQFF. CDR3 sequence (DNA): TGTGCCAGCAGCCCCCCCCGGGGGAGGGCCATTAATGAGCAGTTCTTC.

This clonotype was counted ten times or more. The chain has TRBV5-1 and TRBJ2-1; D assignment may be TRBD1 or TRBD2 (6 bases each). The CDR3 sequence is 14 residues long. Germline loops: CDR1 SGHRS, CDR2 YFSETQ. Trimming left V 7 bases short and J 9 bases short, with 20 bases between. The CDR3 sequence is CASRGGGGISEQFF. CDR3 DNA sequence: TGCGCCAGCCGCGGAGGGGGTGGGATCAGTGAGCAGTTCTTC.

This clonotype was seen a handful of times. The chain uses TRBV20-1 and TRBJ2-7; D not certain. The CDR3 is made up of 12 amino acids. The germline V and J ends were trimmed by 5 bases and 4 bases, with 12 bases remaining between them. Germline V gene lookup returns CDR1 DFQATT and CDR2 SNEGSKA (reference sequence). CDR3 nucleotides: TGCAGTGCTGACCATGGAGCATACGAGCAGTACTTC. Translated: CSADHGAYEQYF.

This clonotype was observed many times. The junction and the germline gene differ at one end; a read error may be behind it. The chain is built from TRBV7-9 and TRBJ2-3, with D tentatively TRBD2 (5 bases). Per the germline V gene, CDR1 is SEHNR and CDR2 is FQNEAQ (reference sequence). The CDR3 consists of 13 residues. CDR3 sequence: CASSLGGTDTQYF. In DNA, the CDR3 is TGCGCCAGCAGCTTGGGCGGGACAGATACGCAGTATTTT.

The chain carries TRBV4-2 and TRBJ1-2; D gene uncertain. Germline V gene sequence: CDR1 LGHNA, CDR2 YNFKEQ. The germline V and J ends were trimmed by 5 bases and 3 bases, with 13 bases remaining between them. The CDR3 runs to 14 residues. The CDR3 reads CASSNLDWDYGYTF. CDR3 nucleotides: TGTGCCAGCAGCAATCTTGACTGGGACTATGGCTACACCTTC.

In this sample, this clonotype turned up once. V is TRBV30 and J is TRBJ2-1; the D gene could be TRBD1 or TRBD2 (6 bases each). Between the trimmed V and J ends, which lost 0 bases and 4 bases, there was a span of 13 bases. CDR3 length equals 15 residues. The V gene's germline CDR1 is GTSNPN and CDR2 SVGIG (reference sequence). The CDR3 spells CAWSVDGGPYNEQFF. The DNA of the CDR3 is TGTGCCTGGAGTGTCGACGGGGGCCCTTACAATGAGCAGTTCTTC.

This chain connects TRBV2 to TRBJ2-7; the D gene is possibly TRBD1 (6 bases). This CDR3 spans 14 amino acids. Germline V lookup: CDR1 SNHLY, CDR2 FYNNEI. V was cut by 4 bases and J by 0 bases, with 10 bases left in between. CDR3: CASSGTDPSYEQYF. The CDR3, as DNA: TGTGCCAGCAGTGGGACAGATCCCTCCTACGAGCAGTACTTC. Looking up the rest from reference TRBV2 and TRBJ2-7 gives the full variable domain: EPEVTQTPSHQVTQMGQEVILRCVPISNHLYFYWYRQILGQKVEFLVSFYNNEISEKSEIFDDQFSVERPDGSNFTLKIRSTKLEDSAMYFCASSGTDPSYEQYFGPGTRLTVT.

Only a few counts were recorded for this clonotype. The V call is TRBV4-1, the J call TRBJ1-1, with 8 bases fitting TRBD1. With 1 base clipped from V and 3 bases from J, the junction kept 1 base outside the gene matches. The CDR3 loop spans 14 amino acids. Germline V gene data show CDR1 as MGHRA and CDR2 as YSYEKL. CDR3 region: CASSQAGQDTEAFF. The CDR3 DNA follows: TGCGCCAGCAGCCAAGCGGGACAGGACACTGAAGCTTTCTTT.

The chain is built from TRBV6-2 or TRBV6-3 and TRBJ2-7; a weak D match, TRBD1 (6 bases). The CDR3 length is 17 residues. V was cut by 0 bases and J by 0 bases, with 15 bases left in between. Germline assignment: CDR1 MNHEY and CDR2 SVGEGT. The CDR3 here is CASSYSPGASSSYEQYF. The CDR3 DNA reads TGTGCCAGCAGTTACTCACCAGGGGCTTCGAGCTCCTACGAGCAGTACTTC.

Only a few counts were recorded for this clonotype. This chain joins TRBV18 and TRBJ2-1; D uncertain. Per the germline V gene, CDR1 is KGHSH and CDR2 is LQKENI. Trimming pared 0 bases from V and 7 bases from J, leaving 13 bases between. The CDR3 is 15 amino acids. The CDR3 nucleotides are TGTGCCAGCTCACCACCCATGCTTGAATGGAATGAGCAGTTCTTC. Translation: CASSPPMLEWNEQFF.